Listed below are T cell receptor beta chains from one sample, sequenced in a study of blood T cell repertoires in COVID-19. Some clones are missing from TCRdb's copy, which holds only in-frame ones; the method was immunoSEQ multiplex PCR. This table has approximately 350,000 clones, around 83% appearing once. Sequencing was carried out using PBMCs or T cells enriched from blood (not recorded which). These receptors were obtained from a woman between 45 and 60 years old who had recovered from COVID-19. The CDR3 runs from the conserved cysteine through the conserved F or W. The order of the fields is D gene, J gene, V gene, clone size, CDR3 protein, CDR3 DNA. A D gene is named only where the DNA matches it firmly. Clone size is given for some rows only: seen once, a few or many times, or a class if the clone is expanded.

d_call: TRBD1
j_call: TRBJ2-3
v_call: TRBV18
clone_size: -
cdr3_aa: CASSQFPGQATDTQYF
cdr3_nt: TGTGCCAGCTCTCAGTTTCCGGGACAGGCCACAGATACGCAGTATTTT

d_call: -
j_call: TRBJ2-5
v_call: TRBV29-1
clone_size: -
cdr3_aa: CSVEFSGETQYF
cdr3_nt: TGCAGCGTTGAATTCTCCGGGGAGACCCAGTACTTC

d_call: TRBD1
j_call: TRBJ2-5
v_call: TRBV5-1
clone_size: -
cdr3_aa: CASTSWGTGSEKKETQYF
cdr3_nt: TGCGCCAGCACATCTTGGGGGACAGGGTCTGAGAAAAAGGAGACCCAGTACTTC

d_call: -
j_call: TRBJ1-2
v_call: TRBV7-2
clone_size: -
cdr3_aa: CASTTGTYGYTF
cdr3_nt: TGTGCCAGTACGACAGGTACCTATGGCTACACCTTC

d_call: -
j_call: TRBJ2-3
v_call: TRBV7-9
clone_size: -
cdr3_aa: CASSFGSTDTQYF
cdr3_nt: TGTGCCAGCAGCTTCGGTAGCACAGATACGCAGTATTTT

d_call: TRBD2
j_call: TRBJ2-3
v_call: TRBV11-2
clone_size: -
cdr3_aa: CASSRTGGDTQYF
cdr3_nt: TGTGCCAGCAGTCGGACCGGGGGGGATACGCAGTATTTT

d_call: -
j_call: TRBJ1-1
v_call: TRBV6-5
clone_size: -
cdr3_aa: CASSHNERGSEAFF
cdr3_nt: TGTGCCAGCAGCCATAATGAGCGGGGCAGTGAAGCTTTCTTT

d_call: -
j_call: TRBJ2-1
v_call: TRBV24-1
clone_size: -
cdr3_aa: CATSSSSSYNEQFF
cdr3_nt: TGTGCCACCAGTAGTAGTAGCTCCTACAATGAGCAGTTCTTC

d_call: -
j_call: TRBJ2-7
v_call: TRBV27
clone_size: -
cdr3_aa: CASSSGILSSYEQYF
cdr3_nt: TGTGCCAGCAGTTCCGGGATCCTGAGCTCCTACGAGCAGTACTTC

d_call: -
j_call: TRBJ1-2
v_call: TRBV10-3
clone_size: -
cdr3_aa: CAISNTVQANYGYTF
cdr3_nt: TGTGCCATCAGCAATACAGTGCAAGCTAACTATGGCTACACCTTC

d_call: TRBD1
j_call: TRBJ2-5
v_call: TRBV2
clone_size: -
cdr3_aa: CASSVGQGAPRGLETQYF
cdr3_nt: TGTGCCAGCAGTGTTGGACAGGGGGCGCCCCGGGGTCTTGAGACCCAGTACTTC

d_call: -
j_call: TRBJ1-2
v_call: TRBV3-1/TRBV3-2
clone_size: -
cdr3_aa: CASSQPGYGYTF
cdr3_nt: TGTGCCAGCAGCCAGCCAGGCTATGGCTACACCTTC

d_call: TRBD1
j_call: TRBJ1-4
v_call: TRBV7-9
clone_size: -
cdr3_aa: CASAGTGVEKLFF
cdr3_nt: TGTGCCAGCGCCGGGACAGGGGTTGAAAAACTGTTTTTT

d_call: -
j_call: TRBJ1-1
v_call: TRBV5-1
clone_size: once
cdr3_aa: CASSLAWIQANTEAFF
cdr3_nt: TGCGCCAGCAGCTTGGCGTGGATTCAGGCTAACACTGAAGCTTTCTTT

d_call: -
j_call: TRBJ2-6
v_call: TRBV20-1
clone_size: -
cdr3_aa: CSASSRYSGANVLTF
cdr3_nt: TGCAGTGCTAGTTCGCGCTACTCTGGGGCCAACGTCCTGACTTTC

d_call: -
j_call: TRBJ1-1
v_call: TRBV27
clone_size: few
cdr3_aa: CASSLSPANTEAFF
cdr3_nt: TGTGCCAGCAGTTTGAGCCCCGCGAACACTGAAGCTTTCTTT

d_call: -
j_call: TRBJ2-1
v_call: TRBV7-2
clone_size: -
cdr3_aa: CASSFTRDFSYNEQFF
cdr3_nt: TGTGCCAGCAGCTTTACCCGGGACTTCTCCTACAATGAGCAGTTCTTC

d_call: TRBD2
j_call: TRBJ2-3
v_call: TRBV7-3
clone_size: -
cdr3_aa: CASSPQTSGGARNTQYF
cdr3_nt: TGTGCCAGCAGCCCTCAGACTAGCGGGGGGGCCAGGAATACGCAGTATTTT

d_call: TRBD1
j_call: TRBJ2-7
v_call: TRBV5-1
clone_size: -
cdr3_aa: CASSPADRGSEQYF
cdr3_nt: TGCGCCAGCAGCCCTGCGGACAGGGGGTCCGAGCAGTACTTC

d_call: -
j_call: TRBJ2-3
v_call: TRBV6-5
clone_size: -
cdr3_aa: CASSFNRIAQYF
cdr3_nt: TGTGCCAGCAGTTTCAACAGGATCGCGCAGTATTTT

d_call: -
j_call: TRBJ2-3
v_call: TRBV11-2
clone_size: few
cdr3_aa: CASSPDTSSTDTQYF
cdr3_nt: TGTGCCAGCAGCCCGGACACCTCTAGCACAGATACGCAGTATTTT

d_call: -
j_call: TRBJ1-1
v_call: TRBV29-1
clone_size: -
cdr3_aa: CSVVPLGGDHTEAFF
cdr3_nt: TGCAGCGTGGTCCCCCTGGGAGGGGACCACACTGAAGCTTTCTTT

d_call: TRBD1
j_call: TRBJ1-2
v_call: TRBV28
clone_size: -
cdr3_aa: CASSSNLNRGRLNGYTF
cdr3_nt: TGTGCCAGCAGTTCAAACCTTAACAGGGGGCGCTTAAATGGCTACACCTTC

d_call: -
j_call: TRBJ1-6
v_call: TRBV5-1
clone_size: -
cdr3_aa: CASSLGDSTNSPLHF
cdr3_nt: TGCGCCAGCAGCTTGGGCGACAGTACTAATTCACCCCTCCACTTT

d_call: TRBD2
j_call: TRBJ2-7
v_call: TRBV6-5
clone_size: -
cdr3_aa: CASRLTSGSYEQYF
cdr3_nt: TGTGCCAGCAGATTGACTAGCGGGAGCTACGAGCAGTACTTC

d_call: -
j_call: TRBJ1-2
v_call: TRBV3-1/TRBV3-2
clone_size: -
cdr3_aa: CASSQVTGDYGYTF
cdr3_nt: TGTGCCAGCAGCCAAGTGACAGGAGACTATGGCTACACCTTC

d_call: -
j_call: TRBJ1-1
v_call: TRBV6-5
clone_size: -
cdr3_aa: CASRRGTEAFF
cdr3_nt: TGTGCCAGCAGACGAGGGACTGAAGCTTTCTTT

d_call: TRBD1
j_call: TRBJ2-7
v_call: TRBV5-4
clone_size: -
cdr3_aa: CASSDPGTGGAEQYF
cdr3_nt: TGTGCCAGCAGCGACCCCGGGACAGGGGGCGCCGAGCAGTACTTC

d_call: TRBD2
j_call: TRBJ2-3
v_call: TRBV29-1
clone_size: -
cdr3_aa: CSVEGGSSSTDTQYF
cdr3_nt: TGCAGCGTTGAGGGCGGGAGCTCTAGCACAGATACGCAGTATTTT

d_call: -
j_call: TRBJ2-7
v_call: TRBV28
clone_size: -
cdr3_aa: CASSETVSLFNEQYF
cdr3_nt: TGTGCCAGCAGTGAGACAGTCTCTCTTTTTAACGAGCAGTACTTC

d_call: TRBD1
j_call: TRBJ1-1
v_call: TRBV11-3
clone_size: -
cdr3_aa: CAVKQGAPSTEAFF
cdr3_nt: TGTGCCGTAAAACAGGGGGCTCCCAGCACTGAAGCTTTCTTT

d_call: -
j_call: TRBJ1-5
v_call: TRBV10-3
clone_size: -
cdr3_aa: CAISEGQSNQPQHF
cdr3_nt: TGTGCCATCAGTGAGGGACAGAGCAATCAGCCCCAGCATTTT

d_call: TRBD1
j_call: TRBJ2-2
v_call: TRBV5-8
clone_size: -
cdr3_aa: CASSWDSTGETLTGELFF
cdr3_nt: TGTGCCAGCAGCTGGGATTCTACAGGGGAAACTTTGACCGGGGAGCTGTTTTTT

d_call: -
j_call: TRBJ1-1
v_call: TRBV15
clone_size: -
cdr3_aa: CATSSPRYTEAFF
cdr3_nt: TGTGCCACCAGCTCCCCTAGGTATACTGAAGCTTTCTTT

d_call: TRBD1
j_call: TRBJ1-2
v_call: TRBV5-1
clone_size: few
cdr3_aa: CASSVGQGGDGYTF
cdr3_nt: TGCGCCAGCAGCGTGGGACAGGGCGGGGATGGCTACACCTTC

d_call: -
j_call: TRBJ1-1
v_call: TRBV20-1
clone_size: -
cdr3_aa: CSASTRAEAFF
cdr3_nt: TGCAGTGCTAGTACCAGGGCCGAAGCTTTCTTT

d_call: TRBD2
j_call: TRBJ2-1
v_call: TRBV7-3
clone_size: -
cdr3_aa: CASSLGLASYNEQFF
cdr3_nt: TGTGCCAGCAGCCTGGGACTAGCGAGCTACAATGAGCAGTTCTTC

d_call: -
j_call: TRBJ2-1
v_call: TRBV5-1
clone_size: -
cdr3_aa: CASSLGALNNEQFF
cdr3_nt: TGCGCCAGCAGCTTGGGGGCTTTAAACAATGAGCAGTTCTTC

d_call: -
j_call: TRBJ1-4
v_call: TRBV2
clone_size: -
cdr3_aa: CASSTGGSANEKLFF
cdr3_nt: TGTGCCAGCAGTACGGGGGGGTCAGCTAATGAAAAACTGTTTTTT

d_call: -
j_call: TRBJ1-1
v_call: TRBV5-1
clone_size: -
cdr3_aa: CASSRPQGGNTEAFF
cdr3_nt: TGCGCCAGCAGCCGTCCCCAGGGCGGGAACACTGAAGCTTTCTTT

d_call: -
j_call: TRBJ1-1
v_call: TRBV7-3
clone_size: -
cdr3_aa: CASSLEGGLVTEAFF
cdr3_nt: TGTGCCAGCAGCTTAGAGGGGGGGCTGGTCACTGAAGCTTTCTTT

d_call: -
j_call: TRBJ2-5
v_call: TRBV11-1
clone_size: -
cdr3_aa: CASSPTRVQETQYF
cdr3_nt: TGTGCCAGCAGTCCTACGAGGGTACAAGAGACCCAGTACTTC

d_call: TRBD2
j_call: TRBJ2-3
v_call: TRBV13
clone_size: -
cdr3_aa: CASSAAGGPSTDTQYF
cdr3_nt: TGTGCCAGCAGCGCCGCGGGGGGCCCTAGCACAGATACGCAGTATTTT

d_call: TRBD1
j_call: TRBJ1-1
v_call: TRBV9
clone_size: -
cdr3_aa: CASSIMDRATEAFF
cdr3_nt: TGTGCCAGTTCGATAATGGACAGGGCGACTGAAGCTTTCTTT

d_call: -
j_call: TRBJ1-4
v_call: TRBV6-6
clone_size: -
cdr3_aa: CASSPRREKLFF
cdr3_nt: TGTGCCAGCAGTCCCCGGCGGGAAAAACTGTTTTTT

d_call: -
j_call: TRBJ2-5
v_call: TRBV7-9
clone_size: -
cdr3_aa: CASSLVAGYGETQYF
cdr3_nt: TGTGCCAGCAGCTTAGTGGCAGGGTATGGGGAGACCCAGTACTTC

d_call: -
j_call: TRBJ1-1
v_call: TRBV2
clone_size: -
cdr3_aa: CASSDTYVKAFF
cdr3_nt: TGTGCCAGCAGTGACACCTATGTGAAAGCTTTCTTT

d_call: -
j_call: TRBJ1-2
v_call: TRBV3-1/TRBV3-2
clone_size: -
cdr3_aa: CASSQEGAYPDYGYTF
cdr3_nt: TGTGCCAGCAGCCAAGAAGGGGCATACCCTGACTATGGCTACACCTTC

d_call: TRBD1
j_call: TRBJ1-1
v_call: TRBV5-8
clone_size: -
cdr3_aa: CASGDRGRKTEAFF
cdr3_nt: TGTGCCAGCGGCGACAGGGGGCGTAAGACTGAAGCTTTCTTT

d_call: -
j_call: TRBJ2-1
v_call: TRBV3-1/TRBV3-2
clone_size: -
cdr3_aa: CASSRDTNLGEQFF
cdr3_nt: TGTGCCAGCAGCCGGGACACCAACCTGGGTGAGCAGTTCTTC

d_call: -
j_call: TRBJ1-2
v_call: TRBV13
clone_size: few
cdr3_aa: CASSLGTANYGYTF
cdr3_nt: TGTGCCAGCAGCCTCGGGACTGCGAACTATGGCTACACCTTC

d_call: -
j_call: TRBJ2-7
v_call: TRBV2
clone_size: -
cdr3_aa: CASSYQGPYEQYF
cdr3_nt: TGTGCCAGCAGCTACCAGGGGCCTTACGAGCAGTACTTC